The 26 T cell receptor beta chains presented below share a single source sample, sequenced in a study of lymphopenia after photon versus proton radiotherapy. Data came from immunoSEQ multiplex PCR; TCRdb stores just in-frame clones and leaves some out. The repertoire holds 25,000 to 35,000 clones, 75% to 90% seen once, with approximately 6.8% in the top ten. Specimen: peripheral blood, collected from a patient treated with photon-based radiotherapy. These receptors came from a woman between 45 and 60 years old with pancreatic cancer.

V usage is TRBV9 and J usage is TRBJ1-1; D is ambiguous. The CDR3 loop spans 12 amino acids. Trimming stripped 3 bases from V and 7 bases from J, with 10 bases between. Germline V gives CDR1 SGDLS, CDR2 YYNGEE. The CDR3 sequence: CASSAAGSEAFF. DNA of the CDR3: TGTGCCAGCAGCGCCGCGGGGAGTGAAGCTTTCTTT.

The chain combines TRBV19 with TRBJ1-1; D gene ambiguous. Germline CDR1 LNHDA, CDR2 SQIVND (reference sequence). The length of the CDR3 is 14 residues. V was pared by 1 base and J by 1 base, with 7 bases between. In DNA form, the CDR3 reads TGTGCCAGTAGTATAGGGAACGCGAACACTGAAGCTTTCTTT. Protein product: CASSIGNANTEAFF.

CDR3 in DNA: TGTGCCAGCAGCTTAGGTCAGGGTTATGGCTACACCTTC. Amino acids: CASSLGQGYGYTF. This chain uses TRBV7-2 with TRBJ1-2; a weak D match, TRBD1 (5 bases). The length of the CDR3 is 13 residues. With 1 base removed from V and 5 bases from J, the gap between germline ends came to 8 bases. CDR1 and CDR2 (germline): SGHTA, FQGNSA.

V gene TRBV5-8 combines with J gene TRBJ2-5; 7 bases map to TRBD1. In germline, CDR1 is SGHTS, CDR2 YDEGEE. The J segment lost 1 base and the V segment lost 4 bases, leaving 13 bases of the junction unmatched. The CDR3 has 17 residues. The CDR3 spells CASSLHLTGDRQETQYF. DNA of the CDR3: TGTGCCAGCAGCCTCCACCTCACAGGGGATCGCCAAGAGACCCAGTACTTC.

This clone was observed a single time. CDR3 nucleotides: TGTGCCAGCAGCTTAGCCACTGGGATGGGGTCTGAAAAACTGTTTTTT. Its protein is CASSLATGMGSEKLFF. The chain recombines TRBV7-8 with TRBJ1-4; the D is unclear. Looked up from germline, CDR1 is SGHVS and CDR2 is FQNEAQ. V gave up 0 bases and J gave up 7 bases, with 15 bases separating them. The CDR3 totals 16 residues.

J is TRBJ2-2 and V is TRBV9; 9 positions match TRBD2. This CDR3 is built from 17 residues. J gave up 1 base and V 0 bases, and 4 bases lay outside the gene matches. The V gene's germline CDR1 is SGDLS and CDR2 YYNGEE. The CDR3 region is CASSVGRLAENTGELFF. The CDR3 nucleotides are TGTGCCAGCAGCGTAGGACGACTAGCGGAGAACACCGGGGAGCTGTTTTTT.

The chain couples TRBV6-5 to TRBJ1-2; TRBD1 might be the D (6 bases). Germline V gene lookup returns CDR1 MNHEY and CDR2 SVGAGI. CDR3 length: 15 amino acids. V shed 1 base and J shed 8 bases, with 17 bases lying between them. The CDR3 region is CASSYLRGGQGGYTF. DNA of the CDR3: TGTGCCAGCAGTTACTTGCGGGGGGGGCAGGGCGGCTACACCTTC.

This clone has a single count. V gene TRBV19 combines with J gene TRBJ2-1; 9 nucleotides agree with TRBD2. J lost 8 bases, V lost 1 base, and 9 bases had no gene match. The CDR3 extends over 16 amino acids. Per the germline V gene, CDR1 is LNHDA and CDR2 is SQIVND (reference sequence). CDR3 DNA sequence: TGTGCCAGTAGTATAGGTGATAGCGGGAGAGGCGATGAGCAGTTCTTC. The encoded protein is CASSIGDSGRGDEQFF. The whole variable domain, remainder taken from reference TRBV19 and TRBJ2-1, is DGGITQSPKYLFRKEGQNVTLSCEQNLNHDAMYWYRQDPGQGLRLIYYSQIVNDFQKGDIAEGYSVSREKKESFPLTVTSAQKNPTAFYLCASSIGDSGRGDEQFFGPGTRLTVL.

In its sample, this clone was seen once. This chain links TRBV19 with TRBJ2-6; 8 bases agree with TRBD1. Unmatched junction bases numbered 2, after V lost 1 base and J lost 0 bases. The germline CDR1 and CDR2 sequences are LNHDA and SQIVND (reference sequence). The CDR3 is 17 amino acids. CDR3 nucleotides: TGTGCCAGTAGTATAGGACAGGGGCGCTCTGGGGCCAACGTCCTGACTTTC. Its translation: CASSIGQGRSGANVLTF.

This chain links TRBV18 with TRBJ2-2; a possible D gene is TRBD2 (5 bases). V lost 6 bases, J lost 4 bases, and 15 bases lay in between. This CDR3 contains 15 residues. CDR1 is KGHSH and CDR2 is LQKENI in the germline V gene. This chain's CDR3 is CASSPPGLATGELFF. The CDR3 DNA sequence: TGTGCCAGCTCCCCCCCCGGACTTGCCACCGGGGAGCTGTTTTTT.

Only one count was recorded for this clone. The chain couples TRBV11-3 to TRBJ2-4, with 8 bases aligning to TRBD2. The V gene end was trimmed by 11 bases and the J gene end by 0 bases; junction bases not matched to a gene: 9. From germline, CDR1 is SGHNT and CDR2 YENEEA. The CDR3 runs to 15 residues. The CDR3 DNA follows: TGTGCCCCCCGGGGGGGGCGCAGAGCCAAAAACATTCAGTACTTC. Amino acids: CAPRGGRRAKNIQYF.

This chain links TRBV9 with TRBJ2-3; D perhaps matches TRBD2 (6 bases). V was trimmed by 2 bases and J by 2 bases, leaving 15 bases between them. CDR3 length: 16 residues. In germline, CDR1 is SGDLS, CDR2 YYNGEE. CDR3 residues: CASSVAGGIFTDTQYF. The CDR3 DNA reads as TGTGCCAGCAGCGTGGCCGGAGGGATATTCACAGATACGCAGTATTTT.

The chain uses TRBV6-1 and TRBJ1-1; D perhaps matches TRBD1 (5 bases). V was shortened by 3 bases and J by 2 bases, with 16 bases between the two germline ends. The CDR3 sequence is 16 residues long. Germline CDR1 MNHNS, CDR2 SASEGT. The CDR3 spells CASSEGRRGENTEAFF. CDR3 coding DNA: TGTGCCAGCAGTGAGGGACGGAGAGGAGAAAACACTGAAGCTTTCTTT.

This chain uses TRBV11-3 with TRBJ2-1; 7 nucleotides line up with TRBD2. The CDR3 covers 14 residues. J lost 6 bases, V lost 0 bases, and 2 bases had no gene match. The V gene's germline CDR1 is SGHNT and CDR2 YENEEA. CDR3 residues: CASSLDPGGNEQFF. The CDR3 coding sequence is TGTGCCAGCAGCTTAGATCCGGGGGGCAATGAGCAGTTCTTC.

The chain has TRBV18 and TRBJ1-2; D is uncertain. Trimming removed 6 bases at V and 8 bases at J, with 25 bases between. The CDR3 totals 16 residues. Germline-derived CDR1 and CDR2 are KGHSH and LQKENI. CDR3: CASSLSGGQDVRGYTF. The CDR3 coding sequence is TGTGCCAGCTCTCTCTCCGGCGGGCAAGATGTTAGAGGCTACACCTTC.

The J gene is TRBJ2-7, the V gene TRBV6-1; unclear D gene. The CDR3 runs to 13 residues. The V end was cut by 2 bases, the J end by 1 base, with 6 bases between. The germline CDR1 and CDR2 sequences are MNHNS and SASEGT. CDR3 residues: CASSEPSSYEQYF. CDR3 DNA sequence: TGTGCCAGCAGTGAACCCAGTTCCTACGAGCAGTACTTC.

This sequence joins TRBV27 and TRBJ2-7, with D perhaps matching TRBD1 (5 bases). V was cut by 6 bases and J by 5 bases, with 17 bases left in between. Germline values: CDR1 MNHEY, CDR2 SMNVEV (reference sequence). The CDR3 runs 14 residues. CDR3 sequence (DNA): TGTGCCAGCAGAGTTACAACGCAGGGTAACGAGCAGTACTTC. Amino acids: CASRVTTQGNEQYF.

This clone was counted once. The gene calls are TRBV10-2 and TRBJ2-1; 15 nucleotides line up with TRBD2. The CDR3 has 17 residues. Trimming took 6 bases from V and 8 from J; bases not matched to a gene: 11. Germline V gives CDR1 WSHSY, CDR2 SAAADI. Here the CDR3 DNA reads TGCGCCAGCAGACAGGGCCCGGGACTAGCGGGAGGCGATGAGCAGTTCTTC. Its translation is CASRQGPGLAGGDEQFF.

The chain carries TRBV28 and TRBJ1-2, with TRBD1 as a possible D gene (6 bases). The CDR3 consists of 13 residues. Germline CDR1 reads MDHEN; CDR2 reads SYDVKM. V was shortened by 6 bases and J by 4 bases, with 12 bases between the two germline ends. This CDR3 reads CASRLGQPYGYTF. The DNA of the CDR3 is TGTGCCAGCAGACTAGGACAGCCCTATGGCTACACCTTC.

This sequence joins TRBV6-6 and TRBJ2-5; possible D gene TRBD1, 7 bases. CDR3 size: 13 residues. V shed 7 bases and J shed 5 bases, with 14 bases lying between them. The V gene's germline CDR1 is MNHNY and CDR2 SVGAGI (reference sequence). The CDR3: CASTATGRETQYF. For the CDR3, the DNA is TGTGCCAGCACCGCGACAGGGAGGGAGACCCAGTACTTC.

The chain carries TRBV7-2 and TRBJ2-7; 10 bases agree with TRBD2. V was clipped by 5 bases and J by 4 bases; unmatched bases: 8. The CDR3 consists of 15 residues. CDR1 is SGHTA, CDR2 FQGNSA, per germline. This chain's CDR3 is CASSPQRGGAYEQYF. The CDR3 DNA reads TGTGCCAGCAGCCCCCAGCGGGGGGGCGCGTACGAGCAGTACTTC.

The CDR3 sequence: CATSRRGQGVNYGYTF. The CDR3 nucleotides are TGTGCCACCAGCAGGAGAGGACAGGGGGTCAACTATGGCTACACCTTC. This sequence joins TRBV15 and TRBJ1-2; 10 bases are shared with TRBD1. CDR3 length: 16 residues. With V trimmed by 3 bases and J by 2 bases, 6 bases remained unmatched. Germline CDR1 LNHNV, CDR2 YYDKDF (reference sequence).

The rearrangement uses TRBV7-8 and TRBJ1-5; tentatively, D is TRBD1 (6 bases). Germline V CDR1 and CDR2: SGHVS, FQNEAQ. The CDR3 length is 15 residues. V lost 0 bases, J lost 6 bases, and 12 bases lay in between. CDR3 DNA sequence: TGTGCCAGCAGCTTAGCGCGAGGGGGAGGTCAGCCCCAGCATTTT. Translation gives CASSLARGGGQPQHF.

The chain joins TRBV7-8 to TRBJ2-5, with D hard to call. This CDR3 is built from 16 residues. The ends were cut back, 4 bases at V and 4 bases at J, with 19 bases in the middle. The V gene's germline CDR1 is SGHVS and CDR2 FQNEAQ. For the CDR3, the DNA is TGTGCCAGCAGCTCGTCCGACGGCTGGCGAGGAGAGACCCAGTACTTC. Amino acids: CASSSSDGWRGETQYF.

CDR3 amino acids: CASSIRTSGRAGEQFF. The CDR3 DNA follows: TGTGCCAGCAGCATACGGACTAGCGGGAGGGCAGGTGAGCAGTTCTTC. The genes are TRBV9 and TRBJ2-1, with 15 bases identical to TRBD2. The CDR3 length is 16 residues. Germline CDR1 and CDR2: SGDLS and YYNGEE. The ends lost 4 bases at V and 9 bases at J; junction bases unmatched: 8.

The CDR3 nucleotides are TGTGCCAGCAGTTTGGGCAGGGCCGCAGAGACCCAGTACTTC. Its translation is CASSLGRAAETQYF. The rearrangement uses TRBV27 and TRBJ2-5, with a tentative D call TRBD1 (5 bases). The germline CDR1 and CDR2 sequences are MNHEY and SMNVEV (reference sequence). The CDR3 covers 14 residues. V lost 3 bases and J 4 bases, leaving 12 bases between the germline ends.